This TCR beta chain was retrieved from a study of blood T cells in healthy people across ages. There are 14 residues in the CDR3. Germline CDR1 MNHEY, CDR2 SMNVEV (reference sequence). With 8 bases clipped from V and 4 bases from J, the junction kept 11 bases outside the gene matches. On this clonotype: What it binds is not known. A much larger clone is a single base away; this may be a read error.

The individuals who served as donors were healthy Caucasians living in Russia, aged roughly 6 to 90. Isolation recovered at least 6 million PBMCs from every sample. Study outcomes and limitations: Relative to aged donors, long-lived donors carried more naive CD4+ cells and displayed higher diversity.

With a J-beta primer mix and a sample-barcoded 5' primer, a second PCR ran roughly 7 to 11 cycles. With 12 random nucleotides, a template-switch adaptor tagged each individual cDNA molecule. Each CDR3 protein is one row after TCRdb ran MiXCR on the 5' RACE reads. The repertoire holds 870,000 or so distinct CDR3 sequences, with 29% as singletons. This chain links TRBV27 with TRBJ2-7; 7 nucleotides agree with TRBD1. Sequenced: blood. The clonotype originates from an elderly woman in good health. The CDR3 spells CASGYTTGAYEQYF. CDR3 bases: TGTGCCAGCGGTTATACAACAGGGGCATACGAGCAGTACTTC.